The sequence of this TCR beta chain was determined in a study of shared clonotypes between healthy human individuals. Both subsets, CD45RA+ naive and CD45RA-negative memory, were split from the CD4+ cells. A single count supports this clone. Here immunoSEQ multiplex PCR was the method, and the copy in TCRdb shows in-frame clones only, minus some. This sample has 980,000 or so clones, with 70% to 85% found just once. CDR3 length equals 14 residues. Germline assignment: CDR1 MNHEY and CDR2 SMNVEV (reference sequence). Trimming stripped 3 bases from V and 4 bases from J, with 10 bases between. The chain has TRBV27 and TRBJ2-1, with D unresolved. This TCR derives from a man between 18 and 35 years old in good health. Sequencing was performed on memory CD4+ T cells sorted from blood. Subset noted: CD45RA-negative fraction. The CDR3 loop reads CASSLRQPYNEQFF. CDR3 DNA: TGTGCCAGCAGTTTGAGGCAGCCTTACAATGAGCAGTTCTTC.